The 10 T cell receptor beta chains in this list originate from one sample, sequenced in a study of tumor-infiltrating lymphocytes in primary liver carcinoma. A constant-region primer primed TCR beta cDNA synthesis from 500 to 550 ng of total RNA. Three rounds of nested multiplex PCR with slightly modified ARM-PCR produced TCR beta libraries. PCR rounds one and two used TRBV1-TRBV30 forward primers with a C-beta reverse primer for roughly 10 cycles each. Via MiXCR, TCRdb re-called the multiplex PCR reads, giving one row per CDR3 protein. In the table there are roughly 120,000 distinct CDR3 sequences, roughly three fifths of which are singletons. Starting material for RNA and DNA co-extraction consisted of about 17-32 mg of unsorted bulk tissue. What was sequenced was liver tumor tissue from sampling region 3. Subset given: tumor region T3, left-lateral pole. The receptors derive from a woman aged 55-69 years with primary liver carcinoma and hepatitis B virus infection.

To note about this clonotype: The CDR3 ends on some other residue instead of the conserved phenylalanine or tryptophan, so this is likely a read error. The gene calls are TRBV11-2 and TRBJ2-1; D is uncertain. The CDR3 is 17 residues long. Germline CDR1 and CDR2: SGHAT and FQNNGV. Here the CDR3 reads CASSFTPLWSSYNGQFY. The CDR3 region has the DNA TGTGCCAGCAGCTTTACCCCATTGTGGAGCTCCTACAATGGGCAGTTCTAC.

Note on this clonotype: At one of its ends the junction is not consistent with the germline gene, which may arise from a read error. The chain is built from TRBV6-4 and TRBJ2-3; D is perhaps TRBD2 (6 bases). The CDR3 runs 16 residues. Germline V lookup: CDR1 MRHNA, CDR2 SNTAGT. CDR3 in amino acids: CASSDVAGGYTDTHYF. The CDR3 coding sequence is TGTGCCAGCAGTGACGTAGCTGGAGGGTACACAGATACGCACTATTTT.

This clonotype was observed at least ten times. The chain has TRBV29-1 and TRBJ2-2; 8 bases map to TRBD1. V was pared by 7 bases and J by 4 bases, with 11 bases of the junction left unmatched. The CDR3 runs to 15 residues. Germline CDR1 reads SQVTM; CDR2 reads ANQGSEA. The CDR3 DNA reads as TGCAGCGCCATCTCCCAGGGGGCCGGCACCGGGGAGCTGTTTTTT. Amino acid sequence: CSAISQGAGTGELFF.

This clonotype was found a few times. V is TRBV28 and J is TRBJ1-1; maybe TRBD1 (6 bases). In germline, CDR1 is MDHEN, CDR2 SYDVKM. There are 15 residues in the CDR3. V gave up 5 bases and J gave up 0 bases, with 13 bases separating them. CDR3 DNA: TGTGCCAGCAGTGAAACAGGGCTGGTGAACACTGAAGCTTTCTTT. It codes for CASSETGLVNTEAFF.

The V call is TRBV11-2, the J call TRBJ2-7, with 9 bases aligning to TRBD2. Looked up from germline, CDR1 is SGHAT and CDR2 is FQNNGV. The CDR3 is made up of 16 amino acids. V lost 6 bases and J lost 6; bases outside the gene matches: 15. The chain's CDR3 is CASSFIPGLAVGEQYF. CDR3 nucleotides: TGTGCCAGCAGTTTTATACCGGGACTAGCCGTAGGCGAGCAGTACTTC.

Remarks on this clonotype: A much more abundant neighbour one base away suggests this may be a read error. The rearrangement joins TRBV6-6 to TRBJ2-7; 8 bases line up with TRBD1. The CDR3 totals 16 residues. The germline V gene encodes CDR1 MNHNY and CDR2 SVGAGI (reference sequence). The CDR3, as DNA: TGTGCCAGCAGTCCTTATGGACAGGGTAGTGTCTACGGGCAGTACTTC. Its protein product is CASSPYGQGSVYGQYF.

About this clonotype: No conserved phenylalanine or tryptophan ends this CDR3, so it is likely a read error. The chain recombines TRBV6-5 with TRBJ2-6; D not resolved. Germline lookup yields CDR1 MNHEY and CDR2 SVGAGI. V was shortened by 6 bases and J by 2 bases, with 14 bases between the two germline ends. The CDR3 has 16 residues. CDR3 sequence: CASSLRAGPGANVLTY. The CDR3 region has the DNA TGTGCCAGCAGCCTAAGGGCTGGCCCTGGGGCCAACGTCCTGACTTAC.

The genes are TRBV28 and TRBJ1-2; perhaps TRBD1 as D (6 bases). The CDR3 consists of 13 residues. V lost 7 bases and J 8 bases, leaving 17 bases between the germline ends. The germline gives CDR1 MDHEN, CDR2 SYDVKM. CDR3 protein: CASIGGGRVGYTF. The CDR3 bases are TGTGCCAGCATCGGAGGGGGGCGAGTGGGCTACACCTTC.

Many counts were recorded for this clonotype. The chain couples TRBV7-8 to TRBJ2-7; perhaps D is TRBD1 or TRBD2 (5 bases each). This CDR3 has 15 amino acids. Deletions cut 5 bases from V and 0 bases from J, with 14 bases between. From germline, CDR1 is SGHVS and CDR2 FQNEAQ. The CDR3 DNA is TGTGCCAGCAGCCTCCGGGACCAGGGCTCCTACGAGCAGTACTTC. Its protein product is CASSLRDQGSYEQYF.

Note on this clonotype: This sequence may be a read error, since a much larger clone differs from it by one base. This chain links TRBV4-1 with TRBJ2-5, with a weak D call TRBD2 (6 bases). In germline, CDR1 is MGHRA, CDR2 YSYEKL. This CDR3 contains 18 residues. The CDR3 protein is CACSQDLGRGAAQETQYF. The CDR3 DNA sequence: TGCGCCTGCAGCCAAGATCTGGGCCGCGGGGCAGCCCAAGAGACCCAGTACTTC.